This entry lists 2 T cell receptor beta chains sequenced from one sample in a study of T cells after yellow fever vaccination. TCRdb re-called the 5' RACE reads with MiXCR, one entry per CDR3 protein. The sample yields some 100,000 distinct CDR3 sequences, about 8.4% seen once. The sequences come from CD8+ T cells not binding an NS4B(214-222) dextramer, sorted from PBMCs, collected less than 18 days after the first yellow fever vaccination. These receptors were taken from a man younger than 30 who received the YFV17D yellow fever vaccine.

In this sample, this clonotype turned up a few times. The chain is built from TRBV6-1 and TRBJ2-3; D gene unclear. With 8 bases removed from V and 6 bases from J, the gap between germline ends came to 18 bases. The CDR3 runs to 14 residues. Germline V gives CDR1 MNHNS, CDR2 SASEGT. The CDR3 loop is CASGLAGSADTQYF. CDR3 DNA: TGTGCCAGCGGGCTGGCAGGATCAGCGGATACGCAGTATTTT.

This clonotype was seen at least ten times. The J gene is TRBJ2-7, the V gene TRBV4-3; 7 bases agree with TRBD2. V lost 0 bases to trimming and J lost 1 base; unmatched junction nucleotides: 6. Per germline, CDR1 LGHNA and CDR2 YSLEER. The CDR3 is made up of 16 amino acids. The DNA of the CDR3 is TGCGCCAGCAGCCAAGATTTCACTAGCGAGTCCTACGAGCAGTACTTC. Its protein is CASSQDFTSESYEQYF.